This T cell receptor beta chain was recorded in a study of cytomegalovirus exposure and HLA in healthy donors. Study details: Earlier, some 170 million T cells were analyzed, and 90 million to 140 million unique TCR beta sequences were found among them.

Turning to this clone: Its target is not known.

Findings and caveats of the study: Some highly shared sequence variants likely arose as a pipeline artifact. With high specificity and sensitivity, the classifier reportedly diagnosed cytomegalovirus status.

Trimming shortened V by 4 bases and J by 7 bases, and 17 bases separated the two germline ends. In germline, CDR1 is SGDLS, CDR2 YYNGEE. The CDR3 is 14 amino acids. The primer mix had 60 Vbeta and 13 Jbeta primers. Method: immunoSEQ multiplex PCR; TCRdb's copy keeps in-frame clones and lacks some. The data show about 150,000 clones, with approximately 79% seen just once and under 7.5% held by the top ten. Sequenced sample: PBMCs. The chain combines TRBV9 with TRBJ1-1; D might be TRBD1 (5 bases). The receptor's source is a woman aged 45-59 years in good health and CMV-seropositive. CDR3 in amino acids: CASSPNRQLHEAFF. The CDR3 nucleotides read TGTGCCAGCAGCCCTAACAGACAGCTACATGAAGCTTTCTTT.